The clone carrying this T cell receptor beta chain was seen a handful of times. What it binds is not known. Amplification of TCR alpha and beta CDR3 regions from RNA used iRepertoire nested multiplex PCR. TCRdb passed the multiplex PCR reads through MiXCR, listing each CDR3 protein once. The data hold about 180,000 distinct CDR3 sequences, with about 40% observed a single time. CDR1 is SGHTA, CDR2 FQGNSA, per germline. The CDR3 loop spans 14 amino acids. V lost 6 bases and J 6 bases, leaving 15 bases between the germline ends. The sample is drawn from a study of glioma-infiltrating T cells. Study conclusions and caveats: Very few CDR3 sequences were shared between tissue and blood. Tissue-blood divergence was below expectation in non-neoplastic patients, above in gliomas.

The clonotype comes from a human donor with low-grade glioma or glioblastoma, undergoing nonglioma brain surgery, or in good health (not recorded which). Sequenced input: glioma tissue, nonneoplastic brain tissue, or PBMCs (not recorded which). The chain joins TRBV7-2 to TRBJ2-4; the D gene is possibly TRBD1 (7 bases). For the CDR3, the DNA is TGTGCCAGCAGTCGGAGGGGGCAGAGAAACATTCAGTACTTC. This gives the protein CASSRRGQRNIQYF. Variable domain in full (rest from reference TRBV7-2 and TRBJ2-4): GAGVSQSPSNKVTEKGKDVELRCDPISGHTALYWYRQSLGQGLEFLIYFQGNSAPDKSGLPSDRFSAERTGGSVSTLTIQRTQQEDSAVYLCASSRRGQRNIQYFGAGTRLSVL.